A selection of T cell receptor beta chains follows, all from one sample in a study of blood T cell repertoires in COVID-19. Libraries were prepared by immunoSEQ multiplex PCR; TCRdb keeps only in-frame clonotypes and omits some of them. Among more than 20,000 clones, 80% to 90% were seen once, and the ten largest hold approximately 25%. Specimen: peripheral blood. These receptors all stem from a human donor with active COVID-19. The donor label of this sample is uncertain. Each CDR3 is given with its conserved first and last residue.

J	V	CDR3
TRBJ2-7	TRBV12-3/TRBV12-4	CASSSQALEQYF
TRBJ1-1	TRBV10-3	CAISDLRGRGGEAFF
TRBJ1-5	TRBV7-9	CASSSSDRGNQPQHF
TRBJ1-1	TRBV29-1	CSLDRGTEAFF
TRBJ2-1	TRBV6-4	CASSEESGQGFDEQFF
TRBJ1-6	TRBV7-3	CASSLEGRYSPLHF
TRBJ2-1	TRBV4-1	CASSQDIDNEQFF
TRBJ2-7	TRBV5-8	CASSLRQDEQYF
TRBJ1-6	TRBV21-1	CASSARTGPNFNSPLHF
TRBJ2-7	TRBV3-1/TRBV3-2	CASSQVLARGEQYF
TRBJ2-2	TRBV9	CASSVAATGSGELFF
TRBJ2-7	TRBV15	CATSRDLPLYEQYF
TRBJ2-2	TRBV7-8	CASSPVGGNTGELFF
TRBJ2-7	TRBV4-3	CASSQGTGFVYEQYF
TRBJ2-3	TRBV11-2	CASSLENRDTQYF
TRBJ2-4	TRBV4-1	CASSPGLAGGLAKNIQYF
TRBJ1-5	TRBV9	CASSVTGDYQPQHF
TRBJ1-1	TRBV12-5	CASARQGGDLTEAFF
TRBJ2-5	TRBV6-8	CASTPTLLAGSLYQETQYF
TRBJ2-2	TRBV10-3	CAINRGGDTGELFF
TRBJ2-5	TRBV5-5	CASSLGLGGETQYF
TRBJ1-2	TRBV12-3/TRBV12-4	CASRKQGRYTF
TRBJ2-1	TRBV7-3	CASSPGGPYNEQFF
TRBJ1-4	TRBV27	CASSLGWTVYSEKLFF
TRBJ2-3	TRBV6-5	CASSTGQVRADTQYF
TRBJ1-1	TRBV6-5	CAAQGDPNTEAFF
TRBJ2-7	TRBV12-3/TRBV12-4	CASSLWGGEQYF
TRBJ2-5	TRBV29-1	CSVASGGRETQYF
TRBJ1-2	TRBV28	CASAPRQEVYGYTF
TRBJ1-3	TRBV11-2	CASRLTGAGNTIYF
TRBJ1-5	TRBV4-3	CASSQDHWAKGRISSNQPQHF
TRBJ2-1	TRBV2	CASRKTSGGLVMQFF
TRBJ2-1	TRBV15	CATSRQQGAYNEQFF
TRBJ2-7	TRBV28	CASRKTGGYEQYF
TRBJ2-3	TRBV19	CASSPWTGGTDTQYF
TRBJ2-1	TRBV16	CASSQLQIHSYNEQFF
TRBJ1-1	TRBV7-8	CASSLLVNTEAFF
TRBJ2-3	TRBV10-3	CAISETGGRDITDTQYF
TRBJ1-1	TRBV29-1	CSARSGDNTEAFF
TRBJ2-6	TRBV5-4	CASSVTGSGANVLTF
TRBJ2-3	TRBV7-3	CASTSGGSDTQYF
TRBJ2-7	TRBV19	CASSPGQGSLEQYF
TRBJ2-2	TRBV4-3	CASSQPSGRNTGELFF
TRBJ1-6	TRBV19	CASSTPGQDNSPLHF
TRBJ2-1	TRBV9	CASSVGPGTSGNEQFF
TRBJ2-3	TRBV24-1	CATSEGGPLQSWTDTQYF
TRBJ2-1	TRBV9	CASSVDGGRIDEQFF
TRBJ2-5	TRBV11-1	CASSLQGLAGETQYF
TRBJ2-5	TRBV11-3	CASSLSGGGGATQYF
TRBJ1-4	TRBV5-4	CASSFHPGEKLFF
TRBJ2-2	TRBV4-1	CASSLGGGGRGTGELFF
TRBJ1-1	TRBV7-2	CASSPVAGDGYDFF
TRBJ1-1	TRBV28	CASTGLPGTGKELNTEAFF
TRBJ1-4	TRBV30	CAWSSVATNEKLFF
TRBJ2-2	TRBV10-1	CASSESTIVDRTGELFF
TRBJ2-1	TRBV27	CASTSAFSSYNEQFF
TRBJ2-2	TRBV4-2	CASSQVQGEAGELFF
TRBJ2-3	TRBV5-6	CASIMTGAADTQYF
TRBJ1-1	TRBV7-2	CASSTQGGTEAFF